This T cell receptor beta chain was documented in a study of patients and donors after allogeneic stem cell transplantation. TCRdb redid the calling of the RT-PCR reads with MiXCR, one entry per CDR3 protein. Found here are about 18,000 distinct CDR3 sequences, less than 5% of them singletons; the top ten hold around 37%. CDR3 size: 17 residues. Trimming cost V 1 base and J 3 bases, with 19 bases left between them. Germline assignment: CDR1 SEHNR and CDR2 FQNEAQ (reference sequence). The sample was blood, either unsorted or a sorted T cell fraction (not recorded which). This chain uses TRBV7-9 with TRBJ2-7, with D uncertain. The receptor was derived from a human donor who was either an allogeneic HSCT recipient or a stem cell or donor lymphocyte infusion donor (not recorded which). It is not recorded whose cells these are; they may come from a transplant donor. The CDR3 is CASSLGVKTPTNYEQYF. The DNA for the CDR3 is TGTGCCAGCAGCTTAGGAGTGAAGACACCGACAAACTACGAGCAGTACTTC.